These 19 T cell receptor beta chains share one sample of origin, sequenced in a study of blood T cells in healthy people across ages (dated by TCRdb to about 2015). The library was produced with 5' RACE. Instrument on record: Illumina HiSeq 2500. A second about 7 to 12 cycle PCR used a sample-barcoded 5' primer and a J-beta primer mix. The public reads were reprocessed in TCRdb via fastp at Q25 and MiXCR, keeping in-frame beta chains. Identical CDR3 proteins give one entry, which carries the most common genes and DNA. Within this sample are roughly 800,000 distinct CDR3 sequences, with under 40% of them counted one time only. Clones ranked in the top ten supply 10% to 15% of the sample. Source material: blood. Receptors were obtained from a young man in good health.

The sample holds many counts of this clonotype. In DNA form, the CDR3 reads TGCGCCAGCAGCCAAGGACTAGCGTCGGAGACCCAGTACTTC. Residues: CASSQGLASETQYF. This rearrangement joins TRBV4-1 to TRBJ2-5; 8 bases are a match to TRBD2. Germline values: CDR1 MGHRA, CDR2 YSYEKL. V dropped 1 base and J dropped 5; count of bases not matched to a gene: 3. The CDR3 sequence is 14 residues long.

The chain couples TRBV11-2 to TRBJ1-2; D is ambiguous. With 2 bases removed from V and 8 bases from J, the gap between germline ends came to 21 bases. This CDR3 contains 16 residues. Per germline, CDR1 SGHAT and CDR2 FQNNGV. CDR3: CASSLNYGLGTGGYTF. The DNA of the CDR3 is TGTGCCAGCAGCTTAAATTACGGACTCGGCACGGGAGGCTACACCTTC.

The chain combines TRBV20-1 with TRBJ2-5, with TRBD1 matching over 7 bases. Germline values: CDR1 DFQATT, CDR2 SNEGSKA (reference sequence). The CDR3 totals 13 residues. Trimming took 8 bases from V and 4 from J; bases not matched to a gene: 10. Written as DNA, the CDR3 is TGCAGTAGCTCACCCACAGGGGTAGAGACCCAGTACTTC. It codes for CSSSPTGVETQYF.

The chain links TRBV5-1 to TRBJ2-5; 9 positions match TRBD2. CDR1 SGHRS and CDR2 YFSETQ come from the germline V gene. This CDR3 has 14 residues. Trimming removed 5 bases from V and 5 bases from J; junction bases left unmatched: 7. This chain's CDR3 is CASSPTSGSETQYF. DNA of the CDR3: TGCGCCAGCAGTCCCACTAGCGGGTCGGAGACCCAGTACTTC.

This clonotype was seen only a few times. This chain joins TRBV28 and TRBJ1-5; D gene unclear. CDR1 MDHEN and CDR2 SYDVKM come from the germline V gene. The CDR3 extends over 16 amino acids. The V and J ends lost 9 bases and 3 bases respectively, with 21 bases between them. CDR3 protein: CASLSTGSGHNQPQHF. DNA for the CDR3: TGTGCCAGTCTCTCGACGGGGAGCGGGCACAATCAGCCCCAGCATTTT. Using reference TRBV28 and TRBJ1-5 for the parts outside the CDR3, the full variable domain is DVKVTQSSRYLVKRTGEKVFLECVQDMDHENMFWYRQDPGLGLRLIYFSYDVKMKEKGDIPEGYSVSREKKERFSLILESASTNQTSMYLCASLSTGSGHNQPQHFGDGTRLSIL.

This clonotype was picked up a small number of times. As DNA, the CDR3 is TGCAGTGCTAGAGCCCCCGGGACAGGGATTTTCCGGGGCTACACCTTC. Protein sequence: CSARAPGTGIFRGYTF. The rearrangement uses TRBV20-1 and TRBJ1-2, with TRBD1 identical over 9 bases. Trimming removed 1 base from V and 8 bases from J; junction bases left unmatched: 14. The CDR3 spans 16 residues. Per germline, CDR1 DFQATT and CDR2 SNEGSKA (reference sequence).

This chain uses TRBV7-2 with TRBJ1-6; perhaps TRBD1 as D (5 bases). V was cut by 5 bases and J by 5 bases, with 10 bases left in between. Germline V gene sequence: CDR1 SGHTA, CDR2 FQGNSA. CDR3 length equals 14 residues. This CDR3 reads CASSQDTHNSPLHF. The CDR3, as DNA: TGTGCCAGCAGCCAGGACACCCATAATTCACCCCTCCACTTT.

In this sample, this clonotype turned up once. The V call is TRBV29-1, the J call TRBJ1-2; 7 nucleotides align to TRBD1. V was pared by 5 bases and J by 8 bases, with 8 bases of the junction left unmatched. Germline loops: CDR1 SQVTM, CDR2 ANQGSEA. This CDR3 comprises 12 residues. CDR3 amino acids: CSVPYDREGYTF. In DNA, the CDR3 is TGCAGCGTTCCTTACGACAGGGAGGGCTACACCTTC.

The chain has TRBV10-3 and TRBJ1-2; tentatively, D is TRBD1 (6 bases). V lost 4 bases and J lost 4, with 19 bases in between. CDR1 is ENHRY, CDR2 SYGVKD, per germline. The CDR3 length is 16 residues. The CDR3 loop is CAISVRTAGTTYGYTF. In nucleotides, the CDR3 is TGTGCCATCAGTGTACGAACCGCCGGGACAACCTATGGCTACACCTTC.

A few counts support this clonotype. This CDR3 reads CSARDFDRGNQPQHF. The CDR3, as DNA: TGCAGTGCTAGAGATTTTGACAGGGGCAATCAGCCCCAGCATTTT. The rearrangement links TRBV20-1 to TRBJ1-5, with 7 bases matching TRBD1. The CDR3 has 15 residues. J lost 2 bases, V lost 0 bases, and 4 bases had no gene match. CDR1 DFQATT and CDR2 SNEGSKA come from the germline V gene (reference sequence).

The chain couples TRBV2 to TRBJ2-1; 7 positions match TRBD1. The CDR3 is 18 amino acids. CDR1 is SNHLY, CDR2 FYNNEI, per germline. The junction had 23 bases not matched to a gene; V was cut back by 2 bases and J by 13 bases. The CDR3 region is CASSEPPHTGETAETQFF. The CDR3 DNA sequence: TGTGCCAGCAGTGAACCCCCTCACACAGGGGAAACCGCAGAGACCCAGTTCTTC.

As regards this clonotype: A much more abundant neighbour one base away suggests this may be a read error. The V call is TRBV5-5, the J call TRBJ2-7; D perhaps matches TRBD2 (5 bases). The CDR3 is made up of 14 amino acids. The germline gives CDR1 SGHKS, CDR2 YYEKEE (reference sequence). CDR3 nucleotides: TGTGCCAGCGTACTTTCTACGGGGATCTACGAGCGGTACTTC. Amino acids: CASVLSTGIYERYF. Together with reference TRBV5-5 and TRBJ2-7, the CDR3 gives the full variable domain: DAGVTQSPTHLIKTRGQQVTLRCSPISGHKSVSWYQQVLGQGPQFIFQYYEKEERGRGNFPDRFSARQFPNYSSELNVNALLLGDSALYLCASVLSTGIYERYFGPGTRLTVT.

This clonotype was counted only a few times. The rearrangement uses TRBV12-3 or TRBV12-4 and TRBJ2-1; D is undetermined. V lost 5 bases and J 10 bases, leaving 15 bases between the germline ends. The CDR3 totals 13 residues. Written as DNA, the CDR3 is TGTGCCAGCAGTGCTGGACCTACCCGAGAGCAGTTCTTC. Residues: CASSAGPTREQFF.

The rearrangement links TRBV7-6 to TRBJ1-3; D gene uncertain. The CDR3 consists of 12 residues. V lost 5 bases and J 7 bases, leaving 9 bases between the germline ends. The germline gives CDR1 SGHVS, CDR2 FNYEAQ. CDR3 DNA sequence: TGTGCCAGCAGCACTGACCGCAACACCATATATTTT. Translating gives CASSTDRNTIYF. Combining the CDR3 with reference TRBV7-6 and TRBJ1-3 gives the whole variable domain GAGVSQSPRYKVTKRGQDVALRCDPISGHVSLYWYRQALGQGPEFLTYFNYEAQQDKSGLPNDRFSAERPEGSISTLTIQRTEQRDSAMYRCASSTDRNTIYFGEGSWLTVV.

This clonotype occurred a few times. The V call is TRBV5-1, the J call TRBJ2-7; D is uncertain. The CDR3 runs to 14 residues. Germline V gives CDR1 SGHRS, CDR2 YFSETQ. V lost 0 bases and J lost 2, with 9 bases in between. The CDR3 nucleotides are TGCGCCAGCAGCTTGGACAGTCCGCCCTACGAGCAGTACTTC. Protein sequence: CASSLDSPPYEQYF.

The rearrangement links TRBV29-1 to TRBJ1-2; D ambiguous. This CDR3 is 13 amino acids long. CDR1 is SQVTM and CDR2 is ANQGSEA in the germline V gene. V lost 3 bases and J 4 bases, leaving 12 bases between the germline ends. CDR3 in amino acids: CSVDDGATYGYTF. In DNA form, the CDR3 reads TGCAGCGTTGATGACGGAGCCACCTATGGCTACACCTTC.

V usage is TRBV19 and J usage is TRBJ1-5, with D possibly matching TRBD1 (5 bases). The V end was cut by 3 bases, the J end by 3 bases, with 9 bases between. The length of the CDR3 is 14 residues. Per the germline V gene, CDR1 is LNHDA and CDR2 is SQIVND (reference sequence). The CDR3 DNA reads as TGTGCCAGTAGTATCGGCAGGGCCAATCAGCCCCAGCATTTT. Amino acids: CASSIGRANQPQHF.

In this sample, this clonotype turned up many times. The rearrangement uses TRBV4-3 and TRBJ2-1, with 7 positions matching TRBD1. The length of the CDR3 is 15 residues. CDR1 LGHNA and CDR2 YSLEER come from the germline V gene. Losses at the gene ends were 5 bases for V and 1 base for J; bases not matched to a gene: 5. In DNA form, the CDR3 reads TGCGCCAGCAGCGTCGGACAGGATTCCTACAATGAGCAGTTCTTC. It specifies CASSVGQDSYNEQFF.

The chain carries TRBV6-5 and TRBJ2-6; D not resolved. Germline values: CDR1 MNHEY, CDR2 SVGAGI. This CDR3 has 13 amino acids. Between the trimmed V and J ends, which lost 8 bases and 4 bases, there was a span of 9 bases. The DNA of the CDR3 is TGTGCCAGCGGATCAGCAGGGGCCAACGTCCTGACTTTC. It translates to CASGSAGANVLTF.